Listed below are T cell receptor beta chains from one sample, sequenced in a study of cytomegalovirus exposure and HLA in healthy donors. Using immunoSEQ multiplex PCR, the repertoire was profiled, and TCRdb retains in-frame clones only, with some absent. The profile covers about 120,000 clones, with around three quarters appearing a single time and roughly 3% taken by the ten largest. The sequenced sample consisted of PBMCs. Source of these receptors: a woman between 18 and 29 years old in good health and CMV-seropositive. Both conserved end residues are part of each CDR3. The D gene is left open where the match is weak. The size entry is marked missing in some rows and otherwise reads once, few, many or a size class.

J,V,size,D,DNA,CDR3
TRBJ2-7,TRBV6-1,few,-,TGTGCCAGCAGCCGGACAGACCTTATGTACGAGCAGTACTTC,CASSRTDLMYEQYF
TRBJ1-1,TRBV5-4,-,-,TGTGCCAGAAGCTTTTTGGGACGGGGGGCACCTATGAACACTGAAGCTTTCTTT,CARSFLGRGAPMNTEAFF
TRBJ2-2,TRBV9,once,TRBD2,TGTGCCAGCAGCCCTGGACTAGCGGGAGGGCCGAGCACCGGGGAGCTGTTTTTT,CASSPGLAGGPSTGELFF
TRBJ1-2,TRBV19,-,TRBD1,TGTGCCAGTAGAAGGGAGGACAGGGTCGAGAATGGCTACACCTTC,CASRREDRVENGYTF
TRBJ2-1,TRBV27,-,TRBD1,TGTGCCAGCAGTTTATCCCCCGGGACAGGGTACAATGAGCAGTTCTTC,CASSLSPGTGYNEQFF
TRBJ1-1,TRBV11-3,-,-,TGTGCCAGCAGCTTAAATGGCAGGTTGAACACTGAAGCTTTCTTT,CASSLNGRLNTEAFF
TRBJ2-1,TRBV11-2,-,-,TGTGCCAGCAGCTTAGGACTCCTAGAGAATGAGCAGTTCTTC,CASSLGLLENEQFF
TRBJ2-2,TRBV9,once,TRBD2,TGTGCCAGCAGCTCCCGGACTAGCCCCGAAACGGGACGATCCGGGGAGCTGTTTTTT,CASSSRTSPETGRSGELFF
TRBJ1-1,TRBV2,-,-,TGTGCCAGCAATAGGGACACATACACTGAAGCTTTCTTT,CASNRDTYTEAFF
TRBJ1-5,TRBV19,-,TRBD1,TGTGCCAGTAGTATCCAGGGGGCCAGCAATCAGCCCCAGCATTTT,CASSIQGASNQPQHF
TRBJ1-1,TRBV19,-,-,TGTGCCAGTAGTATCAGGGGCTGGGCTTTCTTT,CASSIRGWAFF
TRBJ2-3,TRBV11-3,-,TRBD2,TGTGCCAGCAGCTCCCGCTCCGGGACTAGCGGGAGAGATACGCAGTATTTT,CASSSRSGTSGRDTQYF
TRBJ2-3,TRBV5-1,-,-,TGCGCCAGCAGCTTGGGTCCGACAGATACGCAGTATTTT,CASSLGPTDTQYF
TRBJ2-7,TRBV6-1,-,TRBD2,TGTGCCTTTCGAGCGGGGGGCGCACCCTACGAGCAGTACTTC,CAFRAGGAPYEQYF
TRBJ1-2,TRBV28,-,-,TGTGCCAGCAAGGACATTCCTAGGGATGGCTACACCTTC,CASKDIPRDGYTF
TRBJ2-5,TRBV5-8,-,TRBD2,TGTGCCAGCAGCTTGGATGGTAGCGGGGGCCAAGAGACCCAGTACTTC,CASSLDGSGGQETQYF
TRBJ2-3,TRBV30,-,-,TGTGCCTGGAGATCTCGCACAGATACGCAGTATTTT,CAWRSRTDTQYF
TRBJ2-5,TRBV5-1,-,TRBD1,TGCGCCAGCAGCTTGATGCCCCGACAGGGGGAGACCCAGTACTTC,CASSLMPRQGETQYF
TRBJ1-5,TRBV28,-,TRBD1,TGTGCCAGCAGTTTATTAGACCCCGGCACAGGGGGTAGACAGCCCCAGCATTTT,CASSLLDPGTGGRQPQHF
TRBJ1-4,TRBV2,-,-,TGTGCCAGCAGTGAAATGGGCCAGAATGAAAAACTGTTTTTT,CASSEMGQNEKLFF
TRBJ1-1,TRBV6-1,-,-,TGTGCCAGCAGATCCGACAGGTACACTGAAGCTTTCTTT,CASRSDRYTEAFF
TRBJ2-1,TRBV7-3,few,-,TGTGCCAGCAGCCGAAGCGGGTCCGACAATGAGCAGTTCTTC,CASSRSGSDNEQFF
TRBJ2-3,TRBV6-5,-,TRBD2,TGTGCCAGCAGTTTAGTGGGAGGGCCTACGACAGATACGCAGTATTTT,CASSLVGGPTTDTQYF
TRBJ2-3,TRBV5-1,-,-,TGCGCCAGCAGCTTCTCGGGAGATAGCACAGATACGCAGTATTTT,CASSFSGDSTDTQYF
TRBJ1-2,TRBV28,-,TRBD1,TGTGCCAGCAGTTACCTCCCGGGACAGGGGAATATTGGCTACACCTTC,CASSYLPGQGNIGYTF
TRBJ2-7,TRBV6-5,-,-,TGTGCCAGCACCCTGACAGGTGACCACTCCTACGAGCAGTACTTC,CASTLTGDHSYEQYF
TRBJ2-2,TRBV5-1,-,TRBD2,TGCGCCAGCTCATCGACTAGCGGCACCGGGGAGCTGTTTTTT,CASSSTSGTGELFF
TRBJ1-3,TRBV27,-,TRBD1,TGTGTCAGCAGTTTCCGGGGACAGGGGGGCAGGGGAAACACCATATATTTT,CVSSFRGQGGRGNTIYF
TRBJ2-3,TRBV7-9,few,-,TGTGCCAGCAGCTTGAAGGGGGACACAGATACGCAGTATTTT,CASSLKGDTDTQYF
TRBJ1-2,TRBV18,-,-,TGTGCCAGCTCTCTAGGCTCGGACAGCTATGGCTACACCTTC,CASSLGSDSYGYTF
TRBJ2-7,TRBV6-5,-,TRBD2,TGTGCCAGCAGAGTAGCGGGAGGAATTTACGAGCAGTACTTC,CASRVAGGIYEQYF
TRBJ2-1,TRBV7-2,-,-,TGTGCCAGCAGCTTGGGGGACATAGGCGAGCAGTTCTTC,CASSLGDIGEQFF
TRBJ2-1,TRBV14,-,TRBD2,TGTGCCAGCAACAAACTAGCGGGAGGTTCCTACAATGAGCAGTTCTTC,CASNKLAGGSYNEQFF
TRBJ2-1,TRBV4-1,-,TRBD2,TGCGCCAGCAGCCCGCAACCAGCTAGCGGGAGGATTAAGGGGAAATACAATGAGCAGTTCTTC,CASSPQPASGRIKGKYNEQFF
TRBJ2-5,TRBV6-6,-,-,TGTGCCAGCAGTGCCTGGTTCGGGACCCAGTACTTC,CASSAWFGTQYF
TRBJ1-5,TRBV9,-,-,TGTGCCAGCAGCGTAGACCCAGACTATCAGCCCCAGCATTTT,CASSVDPDYQPQHF
TRBJ2-1,TRBV30,-,-,TGTGCCTGCGGGGGCTCCTACAATGAGCAGTTCTTC,CACGGSYNEQFF
TRBJ2-3,TRBV5-1,-,TRBD2,TGCGCCAGCAGCCTCGGGACTAGCGGGAGGCCCACAGATACGCAGTATTTT,CASSLGTSGRPTDTQYF
TRBJ2-3,TRBV27,-,-,TGTGCCAGCAGTTTAGTCCCAGACTTTTTCACAGATACGCAGTATTTT,CASSLVPDFFTDTQYF
TRBJ2-1,TRBV7-3,few,TRBD2,TGTGCCAGCAGCTTCCAGAGGGAGGGCGAGCAGTTCTTC,CASSFQREGEQFF
TRBJ1-5,TRBV5-6,-,-,TGTGCCAGCAGCACCCTGAGGAGCAATCAGCCCCAGCATTTT,CASSTLRSNQPQHF
TRBJ1-5,TRBV4-1,-,-,TGCGCCAGCAGCCACGACAGAGCGACAGTTGGCAATCAGCCCCAGCATTTT,CASSHDRATVGNQPQHF
TRBJ1-6,TRBV7-2,-,-,TGTGCCAGCACGCTAAAGACAGGACGTAATTCACCCCTCCACTTT,CASTLKTGRNSPLHF
TRBJ1-1,TRBV11-2,-,TRBD1,TGTGCCAGCAGCTTCACAGGGGGCGGGACTGAAGCTTTCTTT,CASSFTGGGTEAFF